Presented here are 6 T cell receptor beta chains from one specimen sequenced in a study of CD4 T cells in relation to SARS-CoV-2 and coronaviruses. Their specific antigens are unknown. The assay was immunoSEQ multiplex PCR, and TCRdb's table has in-frame clones only and misses some. Among approximately 20,000 clones listed, approximately 70% were seen once. Before the COVID-19 pandemic, during about 2010-2018, CD4+ T cells were taken from unexposed donors. After about 10 days of culture, CD4+ T cells were isolated. Sequenced material: CD4+ T cells from PBMCs, cultured in vitro. The receptors were sampled from a human donor in good health.

The chain combines TRBV5-1 with TRBJ2-6, with D possibly being TRBD1 or TRBD2 (5 bases each). Trimming shortened V by 0 bases and J by 0 bases, and 10 bases separated the two germline ends. Germline values: CDR1 SGHRS, CDR2 YFSETQ. This CDR3 region has 17 residues. Written as DNA, the CDR3 is TGCGCCAGCAGCTTGGTTCCAGGGAGCTCTGGGGCCAACGTCCTGACTTTC. Its translation: CASSLVPGSSGANVLTF.

The CDR3 region is CASSLDMGDTEAFF. CDR3 bases: TGTGCCAGCTCTCTAGATATGGGGGACACTGAAGCTTTCTTT. V and J are TRBV18 and TRBJ1-1, with D maybe TRBD1 (5 bases). Germline V CDR1 and CDR2: KGHSH, LQKENI. Trimming shortened V by 6 bases and J by 3 bases, and 14 bases separated the two germline ends. This CDR3 has 14 amino acids.

By share, this clone counts as medium-sized (0.01 to 0.1%). This sequence joins TRBV28 and TRBJ2-2, with 14 bases aligning to TRBD2. J gave up 8 bases and V 4 bases, and 9 bases lay outside the gene matches. The CDR3 sequence is 17 residues long. Germline-derived CDR1 and CDR2 are MDHEN and SYDVKM. The CDR3 loop is CASSSLGLAGVVGELFF. In DNA form, the CDR3 reads TGTGCCAGCAGTTCCCTGGGACTAGCGGGGGTCGTGGGGGAGCTGTTTTTT.

This clone has more than one count but fewer than ten. V is TRBV7-7 and J is TRBJ2-1; D gene uncertain. Germline CDR1 is SSHAT and CDR2 is FNYEAQ (reference sequence). V dropped 1 base and J dropped 8 bases, with 18 bases sitting between them. This CDR3 has 16 residues. This chain's CDR3 is CASSLEGSSGLDEQFF. The CDR3 DNA reads as TGTGCCAGCAGCTTAGAGGGTTCCTCCGGGCTCGATGAGCAGTTCTTC.

The genes are TRBV7-8 and TRBJ2-5, with 7 bases identical to TRBD1. J lost 4 bases, V lost 0 bases, and 2 bases had no gene match. CDR1 is SGHVS and CDR2 is FQNEAQ in the germline V gene. The CDR3 sequence is 14 residues long. CDR3 in DNA: TGTGCCAGCAGCTTAGCATACAGGGGAGAGACCCAGTACTTC. Protein: CASSLAYRGETQYF.

The chain couples TRBV10-3 to TRBJ2-3; 12 positions agree with TRBD2. The CDR3 loop spans 16 amino acids. V lost 7 bases to trimming and J lost 3 bases; unmatched junction nucleotides: 8. From germline, CDR1 is ENHRY and CDR2 SYGVKD. The CDR3: CAITRTSGTMTDTQYF. CDR3 bases: TGTGCCATCACCCGGACTAGCGGGACTATGACAGATACGCAGTATTTT.